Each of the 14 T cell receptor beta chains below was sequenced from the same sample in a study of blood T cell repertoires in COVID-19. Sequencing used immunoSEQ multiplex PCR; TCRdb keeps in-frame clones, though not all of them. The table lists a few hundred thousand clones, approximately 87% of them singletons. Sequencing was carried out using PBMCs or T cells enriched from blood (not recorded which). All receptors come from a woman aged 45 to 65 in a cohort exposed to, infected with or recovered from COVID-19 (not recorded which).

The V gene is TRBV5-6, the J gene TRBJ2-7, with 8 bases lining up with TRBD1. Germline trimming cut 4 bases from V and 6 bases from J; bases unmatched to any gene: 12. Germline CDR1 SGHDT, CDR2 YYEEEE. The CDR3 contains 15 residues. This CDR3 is CASSPPRGRFGEQYF. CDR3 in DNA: TGTGCCAGCAGCCCCCCCAGGGGGCGGTTTGGCGAGCAGTACTTC.

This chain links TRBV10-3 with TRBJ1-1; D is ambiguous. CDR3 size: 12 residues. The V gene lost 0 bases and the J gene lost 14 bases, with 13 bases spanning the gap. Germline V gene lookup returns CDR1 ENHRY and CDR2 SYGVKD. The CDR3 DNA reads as TGTGCCATCAGTGAGTCACCGGGGTTACGCTTCTTT. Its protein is CAISESPGLRFF.

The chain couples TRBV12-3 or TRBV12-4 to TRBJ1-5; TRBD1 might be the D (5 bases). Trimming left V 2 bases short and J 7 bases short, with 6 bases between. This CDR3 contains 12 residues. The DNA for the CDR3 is TGTGCCAGCAGTTTAAAGGGGCAGCCCCAGCATTTT. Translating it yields CASSLKGQPQHF.

In DNA, the CDR3 is TGTGCCAGCATTTTTGATTACACCATGGGAGGAACTGAAGCTTTCTTT. Protein product: CASIFDYTMGGTEAFF. V gene TRBV2 combines with J gene TRBJ1-1; unclear D gene. This CDR3 comprises 16 residues. From germline, CDR1 is SNHLY and CDR2 FYNNEI. Trimming shortened V by 7 bases and J by 5 bases, and 23 bases separated the two germline ends.

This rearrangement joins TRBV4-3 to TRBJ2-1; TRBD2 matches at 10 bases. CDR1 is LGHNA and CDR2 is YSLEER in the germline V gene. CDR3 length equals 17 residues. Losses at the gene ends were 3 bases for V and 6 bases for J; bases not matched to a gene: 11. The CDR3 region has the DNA TGCGCCAGCAGCCAGTGGCGCGGAGCGGGGGGGATCAATGAGCAGTTCTTC. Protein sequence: CASSQWRGAGGINEQFF.

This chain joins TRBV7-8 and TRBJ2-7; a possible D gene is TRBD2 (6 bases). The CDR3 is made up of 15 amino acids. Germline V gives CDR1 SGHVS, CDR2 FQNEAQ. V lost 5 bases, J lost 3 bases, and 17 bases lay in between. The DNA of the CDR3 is TGTGCCAGCAGCCCCTCTTTTGGGGGGAACTACGAGCAGTACTTC. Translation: CASSPSFGGNYEQYF.

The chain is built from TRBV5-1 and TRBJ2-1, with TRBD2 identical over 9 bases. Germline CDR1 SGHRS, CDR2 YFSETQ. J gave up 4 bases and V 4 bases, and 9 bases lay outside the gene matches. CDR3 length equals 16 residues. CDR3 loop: CASSVNPSGDYNEQFF. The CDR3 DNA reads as TGCGCCAGCAGCGTAAACCCTAGCGGGGATTACAATGAGCAGTTCTTC.

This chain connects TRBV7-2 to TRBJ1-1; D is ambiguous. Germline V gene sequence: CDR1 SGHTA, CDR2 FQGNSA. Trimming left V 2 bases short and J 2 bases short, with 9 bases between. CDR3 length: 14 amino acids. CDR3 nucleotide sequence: TGTGCCAGCAGCTTATGGCGGACTAACACTGAAGCTTTCTTT. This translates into CASSLWRTNTEAFF.

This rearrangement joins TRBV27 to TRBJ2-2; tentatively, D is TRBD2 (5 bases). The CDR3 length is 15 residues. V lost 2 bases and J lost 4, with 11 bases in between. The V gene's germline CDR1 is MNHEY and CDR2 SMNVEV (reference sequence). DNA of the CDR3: TGTGCCAGCAGTTTAACGGGGAGAACCACCGGGGAGCTGTTTTTT. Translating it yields CASSLTGRTTGELFF.

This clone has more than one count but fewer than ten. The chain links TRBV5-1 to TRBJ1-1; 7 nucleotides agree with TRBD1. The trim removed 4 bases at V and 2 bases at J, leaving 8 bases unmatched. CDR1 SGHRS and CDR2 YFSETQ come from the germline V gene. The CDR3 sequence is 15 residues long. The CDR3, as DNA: TGCGCCAGCAGCGCTGGACAGGAACTAAACACTGAAGCTTTCTTT. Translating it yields CASSAGQELNTEAFF.

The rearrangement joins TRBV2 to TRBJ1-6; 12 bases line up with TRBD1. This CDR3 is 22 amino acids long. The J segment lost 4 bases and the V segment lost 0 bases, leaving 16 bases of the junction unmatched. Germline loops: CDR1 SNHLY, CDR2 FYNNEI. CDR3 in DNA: TGTGCCAGCAGTGAAGCCACGGGCTCCGGGACAGGGGGCAAGTTGTATAATTCACCCCTCCACTTT. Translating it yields CASSEATGSGTGGKLYNSPLHF. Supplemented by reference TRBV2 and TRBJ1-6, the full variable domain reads EPEVTQTPSHQVTQMGQEVILRCVPISNHLYFYWYRQILGQKVEFLVSFYNNEISEKSEIFDDQFSVERPDGSNFTLKIRSTKLEDSAMYFCASSEATGSGTGGKLYNSPLHFGNGTRLTVT.

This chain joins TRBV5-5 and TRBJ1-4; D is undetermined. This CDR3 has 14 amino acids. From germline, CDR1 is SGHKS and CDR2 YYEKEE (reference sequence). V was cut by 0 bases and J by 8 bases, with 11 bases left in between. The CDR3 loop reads CASSLAGNGEKLFF. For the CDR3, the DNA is TGTGCCAGCAGCTTGGCCGGGAATGGGGAAAAACTGTTTTTT.

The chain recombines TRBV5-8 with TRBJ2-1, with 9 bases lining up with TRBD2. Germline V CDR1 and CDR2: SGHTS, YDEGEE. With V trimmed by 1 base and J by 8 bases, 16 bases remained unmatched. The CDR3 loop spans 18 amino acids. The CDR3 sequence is CASSLSPVASGARDEQFF. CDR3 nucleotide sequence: TGTGCCAGCAGCTTGTCCCCAGTTGCTAGCGGGGCCCGCGATGAGCAGTTCTTC.

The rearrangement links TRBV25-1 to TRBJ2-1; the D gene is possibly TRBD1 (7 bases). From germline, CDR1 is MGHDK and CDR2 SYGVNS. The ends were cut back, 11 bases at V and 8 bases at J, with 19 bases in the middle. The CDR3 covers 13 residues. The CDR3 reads CAVWRGTGDEQFF. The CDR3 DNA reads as TGTGCCGTCTGGAGGGGTACAGGGGATGAGCAGTTCTTC.